The 7 T cell receptor beta chains presented below share a single source sample, sequenced in a study of blood T cells in healthy people across ages. The use of a sample-barcoded 5' primer and a J-beta primer mix characterized a second PCR of roughly 6 to 11 cycles. One entry per CDR3 protein, called by TCRdb with MiXCR from the 5' RACE reads. This sample has around 800,000 distinct CDR3 sequences, with roughly 25% found just once. This sample was also put to use in a study of T cells of mothers and their children.

The sequenced sample consisted of blood. These TCRs come from a boy aged 10-17 years in good health.

The rearrangement uses TRBV27 and TRBJ2-5; weak D call: TRBD2 (5 bases). The J call may be in error: the DNA end matches TRBJ2-7 better. Germline CDR1 and CDR2: MNHEY and SMNVEV (reference sequence). The CDR3 covers 13 residues. CDR3 nucleotide sequence: TGTGCCAGCAGTTCGAGCGGTCGATACGAGCAGTACTTC. Translating it yields CASSSSGRYEQYF.

This rearrangement joins TRBV6-1 to TRBJ1-4; the D is unclear. Germline values: CDR1 MNHNS, CDR2 SASEGT. Trimming left V 5 bases short and J 10 bases short, with 5 bases between. This CDR3 region has 10 residues. The CDR3 DNA sequence: TGTGCCAGCAGTTTTGGAAAACTGTTTTTT. Protein sequence: CASSFGKLFF.

The rearrangement uses TRBV4-3 and TRBJ2-2; D not certain. V was cut by 2 bases and J by 6 bases, with 7 bases left in between. CDR1 and CDR2 from the germline V gene are LGHNA and YSLEER. This CDR3 is built from 13 residues. The CDR3 reads CASSQSSAGELFF. The CDR3 region has the DNA TGCGCCAGCAGCCAATCTTCAGCCGGGGAGCTGTTTTTT.

The count of this clonotype is one. CDR3 bases: TGTGCCAGCAGTCCAGGACAGGGGGCCCTTTATGGCTACACCTTC. It is translated as CASSPGQGALYGYTF. This rearrangement joins TRBV7-2 to TRBJ1-2; 11 nucleotides agree with TRBD1. The CDR3 is 15 amino acids. With 6 bases clipped from V and 5 bases from J, the junction kept 8 bases outside the gene matches. In germline, CDR1 is SGHTA, CDR2 FQGNSA.

This clonotype was seen more than once but under ten times. This chain connects TRBV10-3 to TRBJ2-5; D remains ambiguous. Matching the DNA end better, TRBJ2-1 makes the J call doubtful. Germline V gives CDR1 ENHRY, CDR2 SYGVKD. This CDR3 spans 12 amino acids. CDR3 in DNA: TGTGCCACCCCGGACGGAGCCAATGAGCAGTTCTTC. The encoded protein is CATPDGANEQFF.

The chain has TRBV12-5 and TRBJ1-2; tentative D call: TRBD1 (5 bases). The germline V gene encodes CDR1 LGHNT and CDR2 FRNRAP. V lost 5 bases and J 7 bases, leaving 14 bases between the germline ends. The CDR3 runs to 13 residues. CDR3 in amino acids: CASGIIYGAGYTF. The CDR3 DNA follows: TGTGCTAGTGGTATAATATATGGGGCTGGCTACACCTTC. The variable domain in full, with the rest retrieved from reference TRBV12-5 and TRBJ1-2, is DARVTQTPRHKVTEMGQEVTMRCQPILGHNTVFWYRQTMMQGLELLAYFRNRAPLDDSGMPKDRFSAEMPDATLATLKIQPSEPRDSAVYFCASGIIYGAGYTFGSGTRLTVV.

CDR3: CASSTFRGRETQYF. The CDR3, as DNA: TGTGCCAGCAGCACCTTCAGGGGGCGGGAGACCCAGTACTTC. The V and J genes are TRBV11-2 and TRBJ2-5, with 8 bases matching TRBD1. Germline CDR1 and CDR2: SGHAT and FQNNGV. V was clipped by 5 bases and J by 5 bases; unmatched bases: 7. The CDR3 sequence is 14 residues long.